The text below deals with one T cell receptor (beta chain). This sample is drawn from a study of blood T cell repertoires in COVID-19. Study-level background: Acute and convalescent COVID-19 specimens originated in the United States, Italy and Spain.

Recruited during active infection, patients (from Seattle) were subsequently followed longitudinally. CDR3 length: 13 amino acids. Per the germline V gene, CDR1 is LNHDA and CDR2 is SQIVND (reference sequence). V shed 4 bases and J shed 4 bases, with 10 bases lying between them. The assay was immunoSEQ multiplex PCR, and TCRdb's table has in-frame clones only and misses some. The table lists about 260,000 clones, 88% of them singletons. The clonotype was recovered from a woman aged 25 to 39 with COVID-19, enrolled during active disease. V gene TRBV19 combines with J gene TRBJ2-5, with D possibly TRBD2 on 5 matching bases. Material: peripheral blood. The CDR3 reads CASSTGWGETQYF. The CDR3 nucleotides are TGTGCCAGTAGTACGGGGTGGGGAGAGACCCAGTACTTC.